This T cell receptor (beta chain) was recorded in a study of control samples from healthy donors and cancer patients. Method: immunoSEQ multiplex PCR; TCRdb's copy keeps in-frame clones and lacks some. The table has 150,000 or so clones, over 80% seen once; the top ten hold 2% to 2.5%. The CDR3 totals 14 residues. Germline V gives CDR1 MNHEY, CDR2 SVGAGI. The trim removed 7 bases at V and 8 bases at J, leaving 10 bases unmatched. This clonotype was obtained from a woman aged 50 to 60 in good health. The rearrangement joins TRBV6-5 to TRBJ1-4, with 7 bases identical to TRBD1. The sample was blood. The CDR3 sequence is CASTRGRGGEKLFF. The CDR3 DNA sequence: TGTGCCAGCACCAGGGGGAGGGGAGGCGAAAAACTGTTTTTT.